The T cell receptor (beta chain) described here comes from a study of shared clonotypes between healthy human individuals (dated by TCRdb to 2019 to 2021). Background for the entire study: Three men and two women, aged 18 to 49 years, made up the cohort. For each donor, three plates each were used for CD4 naive and CD4 memory, two plates were used for CD8 naive, and one plate was used for CD8 memory. Blood TCR repertoires of several healthy adults were deeply sequenced to estimate repertoire size and the extent of clonotype sharing between individuals. To increase sequencing depth and limit assay-specific biases, different laboratories used diverse techniques to prepare libraries and sequence TCR repertoires. Between about 0.9 and 8.9 billion PBMCs per donor were obtained by leukapheresis. The investigation overall reported the following: Naive subsets generally had larger estimated clonotype richness than memory subsets did. Because the study included a small number of donors, the genetic and exposure-history diversity represented was limited. Rarefaction of sorted-subset datasets indicated incomplete sequencing despite the large sequencing depth. Sampling was restricted to blood, and TCR repertoires in tissues likely differ from the TCR repertoires found in blood. Pairwise subsampling indicated that sequencing depth was expected to affect the degree of clonotype sharing among donors. Clonotypes shared by all four sorted-subset donors showed higher generation probabilities than non-shared clonotypes. Across several donors, around 5% of naive CD4, approximately 3.5% of naive CD8, 2.3% of memory CD4, and 0.3% to 0.45% of memory CD8 clonotypes were shared.

The CDR3 contains 16 residues, cysteine and phenylalanine counted. CDR3 DNA is the only sequence kept; it has 48 bases, read in frame from the first base. Relative to germline, V is 1 base shorter and J is 2 bases shorter, with 15 bases between their ends. Per the germline V gene, MDHEN is the CDR1 and SYDVKM is the CDR2. TCR CDR3 regions were amplified from genomic DNA by multiplex PCR using the deep immunoSEQ assay. Extracted genomic DNA from each cell subset was spread evenly across all wells of several immunoSEQ 96-well plates, with each plate serving as a replicate. For sorted subsets, approximately 200 ng of genomic DNA, equivalent to tens of thousands of T cell genomes, went into each replicate PCR. Purified libraries were measured with a Qubit 3.0 fluorometer, size-checked on a Bioanalyzer 2100, and measured again with the KAPA Library Quantification kit. Each immunoSEQ 96-well plate was sequenced on its own single-read 150-cycle Illumina NextSeq 550 flow cell. The authors' pipeline ran thus. The immunoSEQ output contained only junctional sequences without quality scores, so filtering could not match that applied to full-length reads. To assign V/J genes and CDR3, sequences were annotated against IMGT germline references using PyIR, a Python wrapper for IgBLAST v1.9. Reads were filtered out if the reads had weak V/J assignments (E-value above 1e-6), no CDR3, stop codons, out-of-frame junctions, or ambiguous translated residues. V3J clonotypes were defined by identical inferred V gene, J gene, and CDR3 amino acid sequence. The percentage overlap between two repertoires was calculated by dividing the number of shared unique clonotypes by the size of the smaller repertoire. Repertoire richness was assessed with RTK rarefaction, the Chao1 estimator, and Recon v2.1 estimates of unobserved clonotypes. For all TCRbeta clonotypes obtained by the gDNA method from a few donors, generation probabilities were computed with OLGA. As stored in TCRdb, this immuneACCESS dataset retains in-frame rearrangements with V and J assigned. A fraction of the clones does not appear; measured against another copy, unresolved V genes explain less than half of the discrepancy, and the remainder lacks a known reason. D and trimming come from the DNA, and the V and J calls and clone size come from that table. Here the sample has hundreds of thousands of clones; more than 70% occur a single time. Approximately 1.8% of the sample goes to the ten largest clones.

With regard to this clone: Its antigen has not been determined. Base qualities are not at hand, and no much larger clone is one base apart.

The donors were healthy, HIV-negative adults with no recently reported acute infections or vaccinations. Every donor was a Caucasian adult living in Nashville, Tennessee, USA. CD4+ T cells were enriched through magnetic negative selection, after which naive cells were positively selected on CD45RA and the remaining negative fraction served as the memory subset. Blood was obtained by leukapheresis, after which PBMCs were separated by Ficoll-Histopaque density gradient centrifugation and cryopreserved in liquid nitrogen vapor phase. Analytical flow cytometry was used to check the purity and quantity of every magnetically sorted T cell population. Genomic DNA was isolated from every sorted fraction and measured by UV absorbance on a Nanodrop 2000c.

The sequence joins TRBV28 to TRBJ2-7, with the D gene uncertain. Input material: memory CD4+ T cells sorted from blood. Sample cell subset or site, as interpreted from the label and publication: CD45RA-negative fraction. This clonotype originated in a woman in her twenties or thirties in good health. In nucleotide form, the sequence is TGTGCCAGCAGTTTATCTTGGACCAAAAGGCCCTACGAGCAGTACTTC. This encodes CASSLSWTKRPYEQYF.